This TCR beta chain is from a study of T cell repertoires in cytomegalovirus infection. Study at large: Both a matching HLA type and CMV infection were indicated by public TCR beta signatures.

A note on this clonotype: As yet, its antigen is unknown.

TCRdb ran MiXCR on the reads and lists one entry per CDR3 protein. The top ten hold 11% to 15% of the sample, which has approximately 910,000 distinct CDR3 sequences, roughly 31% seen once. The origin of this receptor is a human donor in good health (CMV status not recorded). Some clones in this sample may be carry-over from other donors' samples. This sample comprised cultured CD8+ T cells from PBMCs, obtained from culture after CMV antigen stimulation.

CDR3 loop: CASKLGDPWYNEQFF. The CDR3, as DNA: TGTGCCAGCAAATTAGGGGACCCTTGGTACAATGAGCAGTTCTTC. The chain combines TRBV7-8 with TRBJ2-1; D is tentatively TRBD1 or TRBD2 (5 bases each). Germline assignment: CDR1 SGHVS and CDR2 FQNEAQ. V lost 7 bases to trimming and J lost 4 bases, with 17 bases between them. This CDR3 is built from 15 residues.